This T cell receptor beta chain derives from a study of blood T cell repertoires in COVID-19. This clone was counted once. Per germline, CDR1 LNHDA and CDR2 SQIVND (reference sequence). CDR3 length: 13 residues. V trimming: 4 bases; J trimming: 7 bases; junction bases outside the gene matches: 4. Profiling relied on immunoSEQ multiplex PCR, and the TCRdb table lists in-frame clones only, not all of them. The sample carries 270,000 or so clones, around 84% recorded once. The J gene is TRBJ1-2, the V gene TRBV19; 9 bases line up with TRBD1. The source is a human donor with COVID-19, enrolled during active disease. The donor label of this sample is uncertain. Source material: peripheral blood. CDR3 nucleotides: TGTGCCAGTAGTAGGGACAGGGCGCTTGGCTACACCTTC. It encodes CASSRDRALGYTF.